One sample yielded the 21 T cell receptor beta chains listed below, sequenced in a study of control samples from healthy donors and cancer patients. Libraries were prepared by immunoSEQ multiplex PCR; TCRdb keeps only in-frame clonotypes and omits some of them. The sample records roughly 120,000 clones, just over 90% being singletons. Sequencing was carried out using blood. Receptor source: a woman aged 18-30 years in good health.

CDR3 loop: CASSLGSRTNSPLHF. CDR3 in DNA: TGTGCCAGCAGCTTAGGCTCGCGGACCAATTCACCCCTCCACTTT. The V gene is TRBV7-2, the J gene TRBJ1-6, with D unclear. This CDR3 spans 15 amino acids. Germline assignment: CDR1 SGHTA and CDR2 FQGNSA. Trimming removed 1 base at V and 7 bases at J, with 11 bases between.

V gene TRBV18 combines with J gene TRBJ2-6, with D hard to call. This CDR3 has 16 residues. Germline assignment: CDR1 KGHSH and CDR2 LQKENI. The germline V and J ends were trimmed by 0 bases and 0 bases, with 6 bases remaining between them. Written as DNA, the CDR3 is TGTGCCAGCTCACCACCGTTTAACTCTGGGGCCAACGTCCTGACTTTC. Protein product: CASSPPFNSGANVLTF.

The rearrangement joins TRBV5-5 to TRBJ2-7; 9 bases agree with TRBD1. Germline-derived CDR1 and CDR2 are SGHKS and YYEKEE (reference sequence). There are 15 residues in the CDR3. V dropped 1 base and J dropped 6; count of bases not matched to a gene: 8. CDR3 nucleotides: TGTGCCAGCAGCTTGACAGGGGGCAGGCCGGTCGAGCAGTACTTC. As protein: CASSLTGGRPVEQYF.

The CDR3 reads CASSEAGTQNTEAFF. In nucleotides, the CDR3 is TGTGCCAGCAGTGAAGCCGGGACACAGAACACTGAAGCTTTCTTT. V and J are TRBV6-1 and TRBJ1-1; a weak D match, TRBD1 (6 bases). Germline V gives CDR1 MNHNS, CDR2 SASEGT. The V end lost 0 bases, the J end lost 1 base, and 9 bases lay between the germline ends. The CDR3 is 15 residues long.

The V and J genes are TRBV28 and TRBJ1-1; D remains ambiguous. The CDR3 has 18 residues. Germline CDR1 reads MDHEN; CDR2 reads SYDVKM. The V end lost 2 bases, the J end lost 0 bases, and 19 bases lay between the germline ends. The CDR3 DNA sequence: TGTGCCAGCAGTTTACGGTACCGAGTCCACCTCATGAACACTGAAGCTTTCTTT. Its protein product is CASSLRYRVHLMNTEAFF.

In its sample, this clone was seen a few times. This chain links TRBV18 with TRBJ2-7; 10 nucleotides match TRBD2. The CDR3 has 15 residues. Per the germline V gene, CDR1 is KGHSH and CDR2 is LQKENI. The V segment lost 2 bases and the J segment 0 bases; nucleotides outside the gene matches: 1. The CDR3 reads CASSPTSGTSYEQYF. DNA for the CDR3: TGTGCCAGCTCACCAACTAGCGGGACCTCCTACGAGCAGTACTTC.

CDR3 in DNA: TGTGCCAGCATACTAGGGGGCGCCGCTAATCAGCCCCAGCATTTT. It yields the protein CASILGGAANQPQHF. This chain connects TRBV2 to TRBJ1-5; 7 bases agree with TRBD1. The CDR3 is 15 residues long. Germline V gene data show CDR1 as SNHLY and CDR2 as FYNNEI. Trimming at V came to 7 bases and at J to 4 bases, leaving 10 bases not matched to a gene.

The chain joins TRBV15 to TRBJ2-5, with 8 bases matching TRBD1. Trimming removed 0 bases from V and 6 bases from J; junction bases left unmatched: 9. The germline CDR1 and CDR2 sequences are LNHNV and YYDKDF (reference sequence). CDR3 length: 16 amino acids. The CDR3 is CATSRDRDRGVQTQYF. For the CDR3, the DNA is TGTGCCACCAGCAGAGATCGCGACAGGGGAGTCCAGACCCAGTACTTC.

The V gene is TRBV29-1, the J gene TRBJ2-1, with D perhaps assigned TRBD1 or TRBD2 (5 bases each). Trimming removed 8 bases at V and 3 bases at J, with 17 bases between. Germline V gene lookup returns CDR1 SQVTM and CDR2 ANQGSEA. The CDR3 has 14 residues. The CDR3 loop reads CSFWPGTGYNEQFF. The CDR3 coding sequence is TGCAGCTTCTGGCCCGGGACCGGCTACAATGAGCAGTTCTTC.

This clone was counted once. The V gene is TRBV4-1, the J gene TRBJ2-1; 7 nucleotides align to TRBD2. V trimming: 4 bases; J trimming: 5 bases; junction bases outside the gene matches: 8. The germline V gene encodes CDR1 MGHRA and CDR2 YSYEKL. This CDR3 is 15 amino acids long. CDR3 region: CASSRAGTTNNEQFF. The CDR3 nucleotides are TGCGCCAGCAGCCGGGCCGGGACTACAAACAATGAGCAGTTCTTC.

The V call is TRBV2, the J call TRBJ1-1; the D is unclear. The germline V gene has CDR1 SNHLY and CDR2 FYNNEI. The V and J ends lost 8 bases and 1 base respectively, with 11 bases between them. This CDR3 is 13 amino acids long. CDR3 loop: CASAAWGNTEAFF. As DNA, the CDR3 is TGTGCCAGCGCCGCTTGGGGGAACACTGAAGCTTTCTTT.

This chain connects TRBV3-1 (or the pseudogene TRBV3-2) to TRBJ2-7, with 8 positions matching TRBD2. The ends lost 1 base at V and 5 bases at J; junction bases unmatched: 10. This CDR3 contains 16 residues. Germline CDR1 LGHDT, CDR2 YNNKEL (reference sequence). The CDR3 sequence is CASSQGAGGHVDEQYF. The CDR3 nucleotides are TGTGCCAGCAGCCAAGGTGCGGGGGGCCATGTCGACGAGCAGTACTTC.

This rearrangement joins TRBV6-5 to TRBJ2-7, with unresolved D. The germline V gene has CDR1 MNHEY and CDR2 SVGAGI. V shed 0 bases and J shed 7 bases, with 10 bases lying between them. This CDR3 is 13 amino acids long. The CDR3 loop is CASSYSGLEEQYF. The CDR3 DNA reads as TGTGCCAGCAGTTACTCCGGGCTGGAAGAGCAGTACTTC.

The rearrangement uses TRBV7-2 and TRBJ1-1; 8 nucleotides agree with TRBD1. The germline gives CDR1 SGHTA, CDR2 FQGNSA. Trimming cost V 7 bases and J 3 bases; bases outside gene matches: 10. This CDR3 has 15 amino acids. In DNA form, the CDR3 reads TGTGCCAGCACGACCTGGACAGGGCTCCACACTGAAGCTTTCTTT. It is translated as CASTTWTGLHTEAFF. Using reference TRBV7-2 and TRBJ1-1 for the parts outside the CDR3, the full variable domain is GAGVSQSPSNKVTEKGKDVELRCDPISGHTALYWYRQSLGQGLEFLIYFQGNSAPDKSGLPSDRFSAERTGGSVSTLTIQRTQQEDSAVYLCASTTWTGLHTEAFFGQGTRLTVV.

The rearrangement uses TRBV3-1 (or the pseudogene TRBV3-2) and TRBJ2-2, with unresolved D. This CDR3 comprises 15 residues. V lost 1 base and J lost 6, with 12 bases in between. Germline CDR1 LGHDT, CDR2 YNNKEL (reference sequence). CDR3 nucleotides: TGTGCCAGCAGCCAAGGGCCCGAATGGTCCGGGGAGCTGTTTTTT. Translating gives CASSQGPEWSGELFF.

This clone appeared a single time. This rearrangement joins TRBV28 to TRBJ1-1; D is perhaps TRBD1 (5 bases). The germline V gene has CDR1 MDHEN and CDR2 SYDVKM. This CDR3 has 13 residues. Trimming left V 2 bases short and J 4 bases short, with 8 bases between. The CDR3 DNA reads as TGTGCCAGCAGTTTAGGGGGAAGCACTGAAGCTTTCTTT. Translating gives CASSLGGSTEAFF.

J is TRBJ2-3 and V is TRBV4-3; 8 bases align to TRBD2. Germline V CDR1 and CDR2: LGHNA, YSLEER. CDR3 size: 13 residues. The V segment lost 1 base and the J segment 10 bases; nucleotides outside the gene matches: 4. The CDR3 DNA sequence: TGCGCCAGCAGCCAAGTGCGGGGGGCCGCGCAGTATTTT. It translates to CASSQVRGAAQYF.

The chain joins TRBV14 to TRBJ1-2, with 7 bases aligning to TRBD1. V trimming: 2 bases; J trimming: 8 bases; junction bases outside the gene matches: 5. The germline V gene encodes CDR1 SGHDN and CDR2 FVKESK. The CDR3 contains 13 residues. The CDR3 DNA reads TGTGCCAGCAGCCAAATAAGGGGGCGCGGCTACACCTTC. This translates into CASSQIRGRGYTF.

This rearrangement joins TRBV30 to TRBJ1-2; D is possibly TRBD1 (5 bases). Trimming removed 3 bases from V and 8 bases from J, with 22 bases in between. Germline CDR1 GTSNPN, CDR2 SVGIG (reference sequence). This CDR3 is built from 15 residues. The CDR3 spells CAWRIDTRVSTGYTF. The CDR3 DNA follows: TGTGCCTGGAGGATAGATACCAGGGTCTCGACCGGCTACACCTTC.

This clone was picked up one time. CDR3 in DNA: TGTGCCAGCAGCCATACTCCGGGACAGGGGAGGAGGTTATCTGGAAACACCATATATTTT. This codes for CASSHTPGQGRRLSGNTIYF. The chain couples TRBV3-1 (or the pseudogene TRBV3-2) to TRBJ1-3; 10 nucleotides agree with TRBD1. Germline CDR1 and CDR2: LGHDT and YNNKEL (reference sequence). The CDR3 sequence is 20 residues long. V trimming: 3 bases; J trimming: 1 base; junction bases outside the gene matches: 15.

This clone was detected once. The rearrangement links TRBV29-1 to TRBJ2-3; the D call may be TRBD1 or TRBD2 (6 bases each). Germline assignment: CDR1 SQVTM and CDR2 ANQGSEA. This CDR3 has 12 residues. V lost 6 bases, J lost 4 bases, and 11 bases lay in between. Written as DNA, the CDR3 is TGCAGCGTACCAGGGGAGGCAGATACGCAGTATTTT. It translates to CSVPGEADTQYF.